These 23 T cell receptor beta chains share one sample of origin, sequenced in a study of blood T cells in healthy people across ages (dated by TCRdb to the mid-2010s). The library was generated by 5' RACE. Instrument on record: Illumina HiSeq 2500. A second PCR of roughly 7 to 12 cycles was run with a J-beta primer mix and a sample-barcoded 5' primer. TCRdb trimmed public reads at Q25 via fastp, called clones via MiXCR and kept in-frame beta chains. Here each entry gathers all rows of one CDR3 protein and keeps the most common genes and DNA. The table for this sample lists about 940,000 distinct CDR3 sequences; roughly 50% of them were counted only once. 10% to 15% of the sample belongs to the ten largest clones. Sequenced: blood. The receptors originated from a man younger than 40 in good health.

This clonotype appeared a few times. The V call is TRBV12-3 or TRBV12-4, the J call TRBJ2-7, with D possibly matching TRBD2 (5 bases). The CDR3 contains 13 residues. Trimming took off 5 bases at V and 5 bases at J, with 13 bases between the two ends. CDR3 amino acids: CASSVKRFDEQYF. In nucleotides, the CDR3 is TGTGCCAGCAGTGTAAAGCGGTTCGACGAGCAGTACTTC.

The chain is built from TRBV27 and TRBJ2-5; no firm D call. The CDR3 length is 14 residues. Trimming took 3 bases from V and 5 from J, leaving 13 bases between them. Germline V gene lookup returns CDR1 MNHEY and CDR2 SMNVEV (reference sequence). The DNA of the CDR3 is TGTGCCAGCAGTTTGTTAAGGGCAGCGGAGACCCAGTACTTC. It codes for CASSLLRAAETQYF.

The rearrangement links TRBV7-2 to TRBJ2-5; maybe TRBD2 (6 bases). The end of the DNA is better explained by TRBJ2-7, so the J call may be wrong. CDR1 is SGHTA, CDR2 FQGNSA, per germline. The CDR3 has 19 amino acids. CDR3 loop: CASSLLSVPSPGVHYEQYF. CDR3 sequence (DNA): TGTGCCAGCAGCTTATTATCGGTACCTTCACCGGGGGTACACTACGAGCAGTACTTC.

A few counts support this clonotype. The V call is TRBV9, the J call TRBJ2-1; D not resolved. The germline V and J ends were trimmed by 0 bases and 6 bases, with 10 bases remaining between them. Germline-derived CDR1 and CDR2 are SGDLS and YYNGEE. This CDR3 is 14 amino acids long. Here the CDR3 DNA reads TGTGCCAGCAGCGTAGACTCGGGCAGCAATGAGCAGTTCTTC. Its translation is CASSVDSGSNEQFF.

The rearrangement joins TRBV3-1 to TRBJ2-1; D unclear. Germline-derived CDR1 and CDR2 are LGHDT and YNNKEL (reference sequence). The ends were cut back, 0 bases at V and 6 bases at J, with 15 bases in the middle. The length of the CDR3 is 16 residues. In nucleotides, the CDR3 is TGTGCCAGCAGCCAAGATTCGTCACCGGGTGGCAATGAGCAGTTCTTC. It codes for CASSQDSSPGGNEQFF.

The CDR3 spells CASSQDNKWTGGSYEQYF. CDR3 sequence (DNA): TGTGCCAGCAGCCAAGATAACAAGTGGACAGGGGGCAGCTACGAGCAGTACTTC. The rearrangement uses TRBV14 and TRBJ2-7, with 11 bases matching TRBD1. V was clipped by 0 bases and J by 3 bases; unmatched bases: 10. Germline values: CDR1 SGHDN, CDR2 FVKESK. CDR3 length: 18 residues.

The chain combines TRBV5-1 with TRBJ1-1; 10 nucleotides agree with TRBD1. Trimming removed 2 bases from V and 0 bases from J; junction bases left unmatched: 4. The CDR3 covers 16 residues. From germline, CDR1 is SGHRS and CDR2 YFSETQ. In DNA form, the CDR3 reads TGCGCCAGCAGCTTCCGGGACAGGGGTTTGAACACTGAAGCTTTCTTT. It translates to CASSFRDRGLNTEAFF. The full variable domain, in which reference TRBV5-1 and TRBJ1-1 provide the parts outside the CDR3, is KAGVTQTPRYLIKTRGQQVTLSCSPISGHRSVSWYQQTPGQGLQFLFEYFSETQRNKGNFPGRFSGRQFSNSRSEMNVSTLELGDSALYLCASSFRDRGLNTEAFFGQGTRLTVV.

V and J are TRBV6-5 and TRBJ2-5, with 9 bases identical to TRBD1. Germline V gives CDR1 MNHEY, CDR2 SVGAGI. This CDR3 contains 16 residues. V gave up 3 bases and J gave up 4 bases; unmatched junction bases: 9. Here the CDR3 reads CASSYYRDRVTETQYF. CDR3 in DNA: TGTGCCAGCAGTTATTACCGGGACAGGGTCACAGAGACCCAGTACTTC.

The sample holds a few counts of this clonotype. The genes are TRBV20-1 and TRBJ1-1; D unclear. CDR3 length: 14 amino acids. Germline loops: CDR1 DFQATT, CDR2 SNEGSKA (reference sequence). Trimming removed 5 bases at V and 0 bases at J, with 13 bases between. CDR3 coding DNA: TGCAGTGCTCTTTGGACGGCTATGAACACTGAAGCTTTCTTT. Amino acids: CSALWTAMNTEAFF.

This chain uses TRBV27 with TRBJ2-2; D gene unclear. Germline V gives CDR1 MNHEY, CDR2 SMNVEV (reference sequence). Trimming stripped 3 bases from V and 4 bases from J, with 15 bases between. This CDR3 is built from 16 residues. The CDR3 region is CASSFVQVGFTGELFF. DNA for the CDR3: TGTGCCAGCAGTTTCGTCCAGGTGGGTTTCACCGGGGAGCTGTTTTTT.

CDR3 amino acids: CAIGTPISYEQYF. The CDR3 DNA follows: TGTGCCATCGGGACGCCGATCTCCTACGAGCAGTACTTC. The chain is built from TRBV10-3 and TRBJ2-7; D may correspond to TRBD1 or TRBD2 (5 bases each). Between the trimmed V and J ends, which lost 8 bases and 0 bases, there was a span of 11 bases. CDR3 length: 13 amino acids. From germline, CDR1 is ENHRY and CDR2 SYGVKD.

The chain combines TRBV12-3 or TRBV12-4 with TRBJ2-7; D is undetermined. The V end lost 3 bases, the J end lost 3 bases, and 12 bases lay between the germline ends. This CDR3 has 14 amino acids. Here the CDR3 reads CASSFSGMSYEQYF. DNA for the CDR3: TGTGCCAGCAGTTTCTCCGGCATGAGCTACGAGCAGTACTTC.

This clonotype has just a few counts. This chain links TRBV27 with TRBJ2-7, with D unresolved. Trimming stripped 6 bases from V and 2 bases from J, with 11 bases between. Germline CDR1 MNHEY, CDR2 SMNVEV (reference sequence). The CDR3 has 13 residues. CDR3 coding DNA: TGTGCCAGCAGAATCCCCTCGCCCTACGAGCAGTACTTC. It specifies CASRIPSPYEQYF.

V usage is TRBV3-1 and J usage is TRBJ1-4; D gene ambiguous. V lost 4 bases and J lost 6, with 15 bases in between. Germline V CDR1 and CDR2: LGHDT, YNNKEL (reference sequence). The CDR3 has 15 residues. The CDR3 coding sequence is TGTGCCAGCAGCCCGGAGCCCGGAACGGATGAAAAACTGTTTTTT. Residues: CASSPEPGTDEKLFF.

This clonotype occurred a few times. The V call is TRBV29-1, the J call TRBJ2-7; D is uncertain. The CDR3 consists of 11 residues. Deletions cut 5 bases from V and 1 base from J, with 6 bases between. The germline gives CDR1 SQVTM, CDR2 ANQGSEA. CDR3 amino acids: CSVLQSYEQYF. In DNA, the CDR3 is TGCAGCGTTTTACAGTCCTACGAGCAGTACTTC.

The CDR3 bases are TGTGCCAGCAGCCAAGATGAGACTGGCGGGTACATAACAGATACGCAGTATTTT. This encodes CASSQDETGGYITDTQYF. The V and J genes are TRBV3-1 and TRBJ2-3, with D perhaps TRBD2 (5 bases). The V gene's germline CDR1 is LGHDT and CDR2 YNNKEL (reference sequence). The CDR3 contains 18 residues. Trimming left V 0 bases short and J 3 bases short, with 19 bases between.

The gene calls are TRBV7-9 and TRBJ2-4, with TRBD2 matching 7 bases. TRBJ2-7 explains the end of the DNA better; the J call may be wrong. The CDR3 consists of 16 residues. Germline loops: CDR1 SEHNR, CDR2 FQNEAQ (reference sequence). As DNA, the CDR3 is TGTGCCAGCAGCTTAGTGTCGGGGGGTGGGAACTACGAGCAGTACTTC. Translated: CASSLVSGGGNYEQYF.

The CDR3 region has the DNA TGTGCCAGCAGTTTAGCGGGGCTAGCGACAGATACGCAGTATTTT. Protein product: CASSLAGLATDTQYF. The J gene is TRBJ2-3, the V gene TRBV12-3 or TRBV12-4, with TRBD2 as a possible D gene (6 bases). The V end was cut by 0 bases, the J end by 3 bases, with 10 bases between. The CDR3 covers 15 residues.

Ten or more counts support this clonotype. Sequence at one end of the junction differs from germline and may be a read error. This rearrangement joins TRBV5-1 to TRBJ2-7; 14 bases map to TRBD2. Germline-derived CDR1 and CDR2 are SGHRS and YFSETQ. The CDR3 has 15 amino acids. The CDR3 nucleotides read TGTGCCAGCAGCTTAGGGACTAGCGGGGGTTACGAGCAGTACTTC. It codes for CASSLGTSGGYEQYF.

This chain uses TRBV20-1 with TRBJ1-5, with D unclear. The ends were cut back, 3 bases at V and 0 bases at J, with 12 bases in the middle. Per germline, CDR1 DFQATT and CDR2 SNEGSKA (reference sequence). This CDR3 is 15 amino acids long. The CDR3 is CSASKHDYSNQPQHF. The DNA of the CDR3 is TGCAGTGCTAGTAAACACGATTATAGCAATCAGCCCCAGCATTTT.

The rearrangement links TRBV29-1 to TRBJ2-7; D is unclear. V was shortened by 6 bases and J by 0 bases, with 15 bases between the two germline ends. This CDR3 spans 14 amino acids. The germline V gene encodes CDR1 SQVTM and CDR2 ANQGSEA. CDR3 protein: CSVGSSLSSYEQYF. In DNA form, the CDR3 reads TGCAGCGTAGGTTCATCCCTAAGCTCCTACGAGCAGTACTTC.

This clonotype was detected many times. V and J are TRBV27 and TRBJ2-7; TRBD1 agrees at 10 bases. CDR3 length: 14 residues. The V gene end was trimmed by 6 bases and the J gene end by 3 bases; junction bases not matched to a gene: 5. Per the germline V gene, CDR1 is MNHEY and CDR2 is SMNVEV (reference sequence). Here the CDR3 reads CASSSGQGFYEQYF. In DNA form, the CDR3 reads TGTGCCAGCAGCTCGGGACAGGGGTTCTACGAGCAGTACTTC.

This clonotype was counted only a few times. The chain employs TRBV4-2 and TRBJ2-7, with D possibly being TRBD2 (6 bases). The CDR3 has 16 residues. Trimming cost V 0 bases and J 5 bases, with 17 bases left between them. Germline V gene sequence: CDR1 LGHNA, CDR2 YNFKEQ. The CDR3 sequence: CASSQDLSGGPHEQYF. In DNA, the CDR3 is TGTGCCAGCAGCCAAGATCTCAGCGGAGGGCCCCACGAGCAGTACTTC.